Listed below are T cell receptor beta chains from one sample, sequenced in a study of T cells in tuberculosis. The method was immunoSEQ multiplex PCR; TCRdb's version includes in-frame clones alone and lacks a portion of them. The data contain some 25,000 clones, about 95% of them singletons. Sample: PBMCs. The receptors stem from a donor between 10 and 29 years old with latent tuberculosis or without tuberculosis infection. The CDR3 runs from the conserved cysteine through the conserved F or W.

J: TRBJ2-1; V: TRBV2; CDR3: CASSLGQNNEQFF
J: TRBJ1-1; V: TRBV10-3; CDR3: CAISKGMNTEAFF
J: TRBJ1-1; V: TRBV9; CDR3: CASSVGDTWDRRMPPEAFF
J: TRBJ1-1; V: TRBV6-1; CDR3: CASSVQGDTEAFF
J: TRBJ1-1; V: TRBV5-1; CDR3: CASSLALGSPEAFF
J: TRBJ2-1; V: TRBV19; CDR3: CASSPTRLAGYNEQFF
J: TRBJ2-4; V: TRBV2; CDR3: CASKAGAPNSIQYF
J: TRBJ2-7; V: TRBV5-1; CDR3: CASRVQAGSSYEQYF
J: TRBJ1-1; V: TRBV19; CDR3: CASSLHRGTEAFF
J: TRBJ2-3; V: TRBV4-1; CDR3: CASSQDLGGDTQYF
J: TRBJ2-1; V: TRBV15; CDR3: CATSRGGLAGAGTYNEQFF
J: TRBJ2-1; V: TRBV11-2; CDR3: CASSLAWGAYNEQFF
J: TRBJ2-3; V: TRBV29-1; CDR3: CSVVYQRADTQYF
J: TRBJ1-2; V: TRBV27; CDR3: CASSPSGGTFNYGYTF
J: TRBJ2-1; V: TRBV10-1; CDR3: CASSPPGLNEQFF
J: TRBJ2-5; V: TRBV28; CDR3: CASGSSGGQETQYF
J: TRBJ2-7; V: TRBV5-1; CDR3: CASKSGSTYEQYF
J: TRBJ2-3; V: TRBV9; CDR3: CASSEWTASTDTQYF
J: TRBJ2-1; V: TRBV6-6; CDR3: CASSQTAYNEQFF
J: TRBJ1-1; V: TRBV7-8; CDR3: CASSSEVSEAFF
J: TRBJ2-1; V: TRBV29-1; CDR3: CSVEVGRGSSYNEQFF
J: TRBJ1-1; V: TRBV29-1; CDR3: CSVEVKYPGVKNTEAFF
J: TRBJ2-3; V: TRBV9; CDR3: CASSELGQSRTDTQYF
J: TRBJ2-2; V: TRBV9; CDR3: CASSGTGTGGTGELFF
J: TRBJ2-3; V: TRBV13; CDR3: CASSFQRRTDTQYF
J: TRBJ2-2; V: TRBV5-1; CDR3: CASSSGTGNTGELFF
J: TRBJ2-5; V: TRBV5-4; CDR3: CASSLAGGRVDTQYF
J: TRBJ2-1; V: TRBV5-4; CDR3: CASSLVSSGGFREQFF
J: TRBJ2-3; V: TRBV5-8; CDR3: CASSLEVRDTDTQYF
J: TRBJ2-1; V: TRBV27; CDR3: CASNRGTGSYNEQFF
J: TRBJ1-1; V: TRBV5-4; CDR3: CASSSAGRHEAFF
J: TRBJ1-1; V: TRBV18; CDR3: CASSLAGNTEAFF
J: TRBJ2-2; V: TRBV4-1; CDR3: CASSQGDRTGELFF
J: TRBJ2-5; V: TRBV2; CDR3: CASFGEADYQETQYF
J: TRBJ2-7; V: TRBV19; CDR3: CASSWTGDPYEQYF
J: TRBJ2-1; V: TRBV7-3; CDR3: CASSLGGLDNEQFF
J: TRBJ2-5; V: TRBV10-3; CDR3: CAISKVAGGNQETQYF
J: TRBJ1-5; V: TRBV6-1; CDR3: CASAGRVNQPQHF
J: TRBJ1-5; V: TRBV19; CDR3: CASRPSGTGGNQPQHF
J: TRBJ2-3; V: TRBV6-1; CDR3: CASHAGDPGDTQYF
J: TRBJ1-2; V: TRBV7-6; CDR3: CASSPGTAFTF
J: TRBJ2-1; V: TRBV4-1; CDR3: CASSQVLVGGGRSNEQFF
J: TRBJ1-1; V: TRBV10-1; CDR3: CASSTGGYTEAFF
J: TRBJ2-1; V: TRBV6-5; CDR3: CASRNLGGYNEQFF
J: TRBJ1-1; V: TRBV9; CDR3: CASSVGGTEAFF
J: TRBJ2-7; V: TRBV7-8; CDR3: CASRPDSYDYEQYF
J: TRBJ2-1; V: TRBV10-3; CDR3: CAISKEGQAYNEQFF
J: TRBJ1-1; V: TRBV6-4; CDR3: CASKMGPSNTEAFF
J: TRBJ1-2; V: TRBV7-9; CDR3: CASTTTGYGYTF
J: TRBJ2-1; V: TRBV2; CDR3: CASSDPAGPYNEQFF
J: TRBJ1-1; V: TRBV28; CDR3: CASIRQGKVDTEAFF
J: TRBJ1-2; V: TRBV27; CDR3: CASSLGTGYGYTF
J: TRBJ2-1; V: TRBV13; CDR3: CASSQGGLAGVSSYNEQFF
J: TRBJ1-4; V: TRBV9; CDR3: CASSPRPGGVEKLFF
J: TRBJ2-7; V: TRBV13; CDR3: CASSYATGLAGGPRYEQYF
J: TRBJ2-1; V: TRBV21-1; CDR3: CASSKKVGTGGLDEQFF
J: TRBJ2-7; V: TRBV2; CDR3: CASSAVQLAGEQYF
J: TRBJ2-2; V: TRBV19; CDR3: CASSMLYDRGDTGELFF
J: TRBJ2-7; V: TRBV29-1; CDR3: CSVDGQGGSYEQYF